These T cell receptor beta chains were read from a single sample in a study of CD8 T cells in ankylosing spondylitis. TCRdb redid the calling of the 5' RACE reads with MiXCR, one entry per CDR3 protein. The profile shows about 440,000 distinct CDR3 sequences, approximately 17% of them singletons. The material sequenced was blood, either unsorted or a sorted T cell fraction (not recorded which). These receptors were obtained from a male donor with ankylosing spondylitis. Both conserved end residues are part of each CDR3. D genes are given only for firm matches. For some rows the clone size is stated as once, few or many, or as a class when expanded; others skip it.

J: TRBJ1-2
V: TRBV20-1
size: -
D: -
CDR3: CSARDGQRYYGYTF
DNA: TGCAGTGCTAGAGACGGACAGCGCTACTATGGCTACACCTTC

J: TRBJ2-1
V: TRBV11-2
size: -
D: TRBD1
CDR3: CASSLAGQGAYNEQFF
DNA: TGTGCCAGCAGCTTAGCCGGACAGGGGGCCTACAATGAGCAGTTCTTC

J: TRBJ2-1
V: TRBV4-3
size: few
D: -
CDR3: CASSQGWGFVSYNEQFF
DNA: TGCGCCAGCAGCCAAGGCTGGGGGTTCGTCTCCTACAATGAGCAGTTCTTC

J: TRBJ1-1
V: TRBV29-1
size: few
D: -
CDR3: CSGRSGGRTEAFF
DNA: TGCAGCGGCCGGAGTGGGGGGAGAACTGAAGCTTTCTTT

J: TRBJ2-3
V: TRBV5-1
size: many
D: -
CDR3: CASSLEQFGDTQYF
DNA: TGCGCCAGCAGCTTGGAGCAGTTTGGAGATACGCAGTATTTT

J: TRBJ1-2
V: TRBV12-3/TRBV12-4
size: few
D: TRBD1
CDR3: CASSRTGSSLSYGYTF
DNA: TGTGCCAGCAGTAGGACAGGGTCTAGTCTCTCCTATGGCTACACCTTC

J: TRBJ2-1
V: TRBV6-2/TRBV6-3
size: few
D: TRBD2
CDR3: CASQGSGRVYEQFF
DNA: TGTGCCAGCCAGGGTAGCGGGAGGGTCTATGAGCAGTTCTTC

J: TRBJ1-2
V: TRBV4-1
size: -
D: -
CDR3: CASTPTSTNYGYTF
DNA: TGCGCCAGCACCCCCACTTCAACTAACTATGGCTACACCTTC

J: TRBJ1-6
V: TRBV16
size: many
D: -
CDR3: CASSPNLRGAYNSPLHF
DNA: TGTGCCAGCAGCCCGAATCTCAGGGGCGCCTATAATTCACCCCTCCACTTT

J: TRBJ2-1
V: TRBV12-3/TRBV12-4
size: -
D: TRBD2
CDR3: CASSSLLAGAYNEQFF
DNA: TGTGCCAGCAGCAGCCTTCTAGCGGGGGCCTACAATGAGCAGTTCTTC

J: TRBJ2-1
V: TRBV6-5
size: -
D: TRBD2
CDR3: CASSYSSSGGGNEQFF
DNA: TGTGCCAGCAGTTACTCTTCTAGCGGGGGGGGCAATGAGCAGTTCTTC

J: TRBJ1-5
V: TRBV6-1
size: -
D: -
CDR3: CASSPQGRNGYQPQHF
DNA: TGTGCCAGCAGTCCCCAAGGAAGGAACGGTTATCAGCCCCAGCATTTT

J: TRBJ2-7
V: TRBV11-3
size: -
D: -
CDR3: CASTPRTGGYEQYF
DNA: TGTGCCAGCACTCCCCGGACCGGTGGGTACGAGCAGTACTTC

J: TRBJ1-1
V: TRBV12-3/TRBV12-4
size: many
D: TRBD1
CDR3: CASSLGRGTNTEAFF
DNA: TGTGCCAGCAGTTTGGGCAGGGGGACCAACACTGAAGCTTTCTTT

J: TRBJ2-5
V: TRBV9
size: -
D: TRBD2
CDR3: CASSSGLAIQETQYF
DNA: TGTGCCAGCAGCTCCGGACTAGCGATCCAAGAGACCCAGTACTTC

J: TRBJ2-1
V: TRBV29-1
size: many
D: -
CDR3: CSVVVGSNHEQFF
DNA: TGCAGCGTTGTGGTGGGTAGCAACCACGAGCAGTTCTTC

J: TRBJ2-5
V: TRBV28
size: few
D: -
CDR3: CASSSLIRQETQYF
DNA: TGTGCCAGCAGTTCACTCATTCGCCAAGAGACCCAGTACTTC

J: TRBJ2-5
V: TRBV18
size: -
D: -
CDR3: CASSPRRQETQYF
DNA: TGTGCCAGCTCACCACGGAGGCAAGAGACCCAGTACTTC

J: TRBJ1-1
V: TRBV20-1
size: few
D: TRBD1
CDR3: CSAVTGGSNTEAFF
DNA: TGCAGTGCGGTGACAGGGGGCTCGAACACTGAAGCTTTCTTT

J: TRBJ2-3
V: TRBV4-2
size: -
D: TRBD2
CDR3: CASSQMGLAGDTDTQYF
DNA: TGTGCCAGCAGCCAAATGGGGCTAGCGGGAGACACAGATACGCAGTATTTT

J: TRBJ1-3
V: TRBV20-1
size: few
D: TRBD1
CDR3: CSAIDGGGTGNTIYF
DNA: TGCAGTGCCATAGACGGAGGGGGCACTGGAAACACCATATATTTT

J: TRBJ2-3
V: TRBV27
size: -
D: -
CDR3: CASSLSAASTDTQYF
DNA: TGTGCCAGCAGTTTATCGGCTGCTAGCACAGATACGCAGTATTTT

J: TRBJ1-5
V: TRBV6-6
size: many
D: -
CDR3: CASRQWDQPQHF
DNA: TGTGCCAGCCGGCAATGGGATCAGCCCCAGCATTTT